This T cell receptor beta chain is from a study of blood T cell repertoires in COVID-19. Methods used by the authors: Reference gene primer amplification gave nucleated cell count estimates. Generated by immunoSEQ multiplex PCR, the TCRdb table keeps only in-frame clones and is missing some. V, J and clone size are taken as reported in that table, and D and trimming were inferred from the DNA itself. The data contain 300,000 or so clones, about 86% of them singletons. Cohort assignment relied on participant-reported clinical history. The CDR3 runs to 14 residues. V lost 7 bases to trimming and J lost 8 bases, with 18 bases between them. The germline CDR1 and CDR2 sequences are SGHDT and YYEEEE.

The chain links TRBV5-6 to TRBJ1-4; no definite D call. Sample: PBMCs or T cells enriched from blood (not recorded which). The source is a woman aged 40 to 49 with acute COVID-19. CDR3 bases: TGTGCCAGCCGAACCTCAGTTGATTACGAAAAACTGTTTTTT. Translation gives CASRTSVDYEKLFF.